These 13 T cell receptor beta chains were all obtained from the same sample, sequenced in a study of blood T cell repertoires in COVID-19. The table came from immunoSEQ multiplex PCR; TCRdb's copy has only in-frame clones and leaves some out. Of some 350,000 clones listed, nearly 90% are singletons. Material: peripheral blood. The receptors were gathered from a man between 18 and 29 years old with active or convalescent COVID-19.

The chain uses TRBV4-1 and TRBJ2-7; TRBD2 aligns across 7 bases. The germline CDR1 and CDR2 sequences are MGHRA and YSYEKL. The CDR3 covers 15 residues. Losses at the gene ends were 1 base for V and 5 bases for J; bases not matched to a gene: 8. The CDR3 DNA reads as TGCGCCAGCAGCCAAGTTGGGGTAACTAGCGACGAGCAGTACTTC. This encodes CASSQVGVTSDEQYF.

This sequence joins TRBV6-5 and TRBJ1-2, with a weak D call TRBD1 (6 bases). CDR3 length: 13 amino acids. Trimming cost V 6 bases and J 2 bases, with 10 bases left between them. Per the germline V gene, CDR1 is MNHEY and CDR2 is SVGAGI. CDR3 coding DNA: TGTGCCAGCAGGAGGGGGTCGAACTATGGCTACACCTTC. This gives the protein CASRRGSNYGYTF.

The chain links TRBV11-1 to TRBJ2-3; TRBD1 matches at 9 bases. The CDR3 is 15 residues long. Germline V lookup: CDR1 SGHAT, CDR2 FQDESV (reference sequence). V shed 6 bases and J 2 bases; nucleotides not matched to a gene: 6. CDR3 DNA: TGTGCCAGCAGAACCGGGACAGGGCCCACAGATACGCAGTATTTT. Its translation: CASRTGTGPTDTQYF.

The chain couples TRBV6-6 to TRBJ2-1; TRBD1 matches 10 bases. CDR1 and CDR2 from the germline V gene are MNHNY and SVGAGI (reference sequence). The ends lost 6 bases at V and 5 bases at J; junction bases unmatched: 7. The CDR3 runs to 15 residues. The CDR3 DNA reads as TGTGCCAGCAGAGGCCGGGACAGGGGTCACAATGAGCAGTTCTTC. This translates into CASRGRDRGHNEQFF.

The chain recombines TRBV9 with TRBJ1-2; 9 nucleotides agree with TRBD1. Germline trimming cut 0 bases from V and 1 base from J; bases unmatched to any gene: 7. The germline V gene has CDR1 SGDLS and CDR2 YYNGEE. The CDR3 is made up of 17 amino acids. The CDR3 nucleotides read TGTGCCAGCAGCGTAGGGGTGAGACAGGGGGTTAACTATGGCTACACCTTC. Amino acid sequence: CASSVGVRQGVNYGYTF.

The table lists this clone with a count of one. The rearrangement uses TRBV12-2 and TRBJ2-2; the table's D call, TRBD2, has no DNA check behind it. TRBV12-2 counts as a pseudogene. The CDR3 length is 15 residues. The CDR3 reads CASRFIAKRTGELFF. CDR3 DNA: TGTGCAAGTCGCTTCATTGCGAAGAGGACCGGGGAGCTGTTTTTT.

The chain has TRBV29-1 and TRBJ1-2, with D uncertain. The CDR3 has 11 amino acids. Trimming removed 6 bases at V and 4 bases at J, with 9 bases between. Germline CDR1 is SQVTM and CDR2 is ANQGSEA. The CDR3 DNA reads as TGCAGCGTCCGTGAGGGCTATGGCTACACCTTC. Translated, it gives CSVREGYGYTF.

This clone was seen repeatedly, ten times or more. Relative to the germline gene, one junction end is altered; a read error may explain this. The chain joins TRBV18 to TRBJ2-6; tentatively, D is TRBD1 (5 bases). This CDR3 is built from 18 residues. The germline CDR1 and CDR2 sequences are KGHSH and LQKENI. DNA of the CDR3: TGTGCCAGCTCACCAAGCGCAGGTCAAAGCTCTGGGGCCAACGTGCTGACTTTC. Residues: CASSPSAGQSSGANVLTF.

The V call is TRBV19, the J call TRBJ2-5; weak D call: TRBD1 (5 bases). This CDR3 has 12 residues. V shed 4 bases and J shed 5 bases, with 8 bases lying between them. Germline-derived CDR1 and CDR2 are LNHDA and SQIVND (reference sequence). CDR3 in amino acids: CASSSKGETQYF. The CDR3 bases are TGTGCCAGTAGTAGTAAGGGGGAGACCCAGTACTTC. Together with reference TRBV19 and TRBJ2-5, the CDR3 gives the full variable domain: DGGITQSPKYLFRKEGQNVTLSCEQNLNHDAMYWYRQDPGQGLRLIYYSQIVNDFQKGDIAEGYSVSREKKESFPLTVTSAQKNPTAFYLCASSSKGETQYFGPGTRLLVL.

V usage is TRBV7-2 and J usage is TRBJ1-6; 10 nucleotides line up with TRBD1. The length of the CDR3 is 15 residues. Per germline, CDR1 SGHTA and CDR2 FQGNSA. J gave up 9 bases and V 4 bases, and 6 bases lay outside the gene matches. The CDR3: CASSWAGTGVSPLHF. In nucleotides, the CDR3 is TGTGCCAGCAGCTGGGCCGGGACAGGGGTTTCACCCCTCCACTTT. Filled out from reference TRBV7-2 and TRBJ1-6, the complete variable domain reads GAGVSQSPSNKVTEKGKDVELRCDPISGHTALYWYRQSLGQGLEFLIYFQGNSAPDKSGLPSDRFSAERTGGSVSTLTIQRTQQEDSAVYLCASSWAGTGVSPLHFGNGTRLTVT.

This clone has only one observation. This chain joins TRBV6-6 and TRBJ2-5, with 9 bases identical to TRBD1. The trim removed 6 bases at V and 5 bases at J, leaving 10 bases unmatched. Looked up from germline, CDR1 is MNHNY and CDR2 is SVGAGI (reference sequence). The CDR3 length is 15 residues. The CDR3 region has the DNA TGTGCCAGCAGCGCCAACCGACAGGGGGGGGAGACCCAGTACTTC. It translates to CASSANRQGGETQYF.

CDR3 residues: CAWTHPDLEHEQFF. DNA of the CDR3: TGTGCCTGGACCCACCCGGACTTGGAGCATGAGCAGTTCTTC. This rearrangement joins TRBV30 to TRBJ2-1; possible D gene TRBD2, 5 bases. The V end lost 4 bases, the J end lost 8 bases, and 18 bases lay between the germline ends. The CDR3 sequence is 14 residues long. Germline V gene lookup returns CDR1 GTSNPN and CDR2 SVGIG (reference sequence).

V is TRBV4-1 and J is TRBJ2-7; D is perhaps TRBD2 (6 bases). V was shortened by 2 bases and J by 4 bases, with 21 bases between the two germline ends. Per the germline V gene, CDR1 is MGHRA and CDR2 is YSYEKL. CDR3 size: 17 residues. As DNA, the CDR3 is TGCGCCAGCAGCCAAACCATAAGGGACTCCGGGAGTTACGAGCAGTACTTC. This translates into CASSQTIRDSGSYEQYF.